These 6 T cell receptor beta chains came from one sample sequenced in a study of T cell changes during pregnancy in multiple sclerosis. The repertoire was sequenced with immunoSEQ multiplex PCR; TCRdb's copy has only in-frame clones and lacks some. The sample carries 15,000 to 20,000 clones, 86% recorded once. The input for sequencing was CD8+ T cells from peripheral blood mononuclear cells, taken in the third trimester of pregnancy. The receptors shown here come from a female donor in good health, enrolled as a control in a pregnancy study.

The J gene is TRBJ2-5, the V gene TRBV19; tentatively, D is TRBD1 (6 bases). V lost 2 bases and J 1 base, leaving 8 bases between the germline ends. The CDR3 loop spans 14 amino acids. Germline V gives CDR1 LNHDA, CDR2 SQIVND (reference sequence). CDR3 coding DNA: TGTGCCAGTAGTATAAGAGGGGGCCAAGAGACCCAGTACTTC. Amino acid sequence: CASSIRGGQETQYF.

The chain links TRBV7-9 to TRBJ2-3, with a weak D call TRBD2 (6 bases). Trimming took 3 bases from V and 4 from J, leaving 14 bases between them. This CDR3 region has 15 residues. Germline V gene lookup returns CDR1 SEHNR and CDR2 FQNEAQ (reference sequence). This chain's CDR3 is CASSFGRGTSDTQYF. The DNA for the CDR3 is TGTGCCAGCAGCTTTGGACGGGGGACGTCAGATACGCAGTATTTT.

The CDR3 DNA reads as TGTGCCAGCAGTGCTGGGACAGCTACAACCGGGGAGCTGTTTTTT. Its translation is CASSAGTATTGELFF. The chain recombines TRBV6-4 with TRBJ2-2; 7 positions agree with TRBD1. The V and J ends lost 4 bases and 5 bases, in that order; junction bases with no gene match: 7. Germline V gene data show CDR1 as MRHNA and CDR2 as SNTAGT. This CDR3 has 15 amino acids.

The chain uses TRBV6-6 and TRBJ2-3; no firm D call. The CDR3 covers 13 residues. Germline loops: CDR1 MNHNY, CDR2 SVGAGI (reference sequence). V gave up 6 bases and J gave up 2 bases, with 9 bases separating them. CDR3 coding DNA: TGTGCCAGCAGCACACCGAACACAGATACGCAGTATTTT. This sequence encodes CASSTPNTDTQYF.

V usage is TRBV9 and J usage is TRBJ2-7; 10 positions agree with TRBD1. The germline V gene has CDR1 SGDLS and CDR2 YYNGEE. The CDR3 is 15 amino acids. V lost 5 bases, J lost 3 bases, and 8 bases stayed unmatched. CDR3 DNA: TGTGCCAGCAGTTCCCCCGGGACAGGGGTCTACGAGCAGTACTTC. Protein product: CASSSPGTGVYEQYF.

This rearrangement joins TRBV27 to TRBJ1-1, with D unresolved. Germline loops: CDR1 MNHEY, CDR2 SMNVEV (reference sequence). The V end lost 6 bases, the J end lost 0 bases, and 11 bases lay between the germline ends. The CDR3 extends over 14 amino acids. The CDR3, as DNA: TGTGCCAGCAGCCTAGACGGTATGAACACTGAAGCTTTCTTT. This sequence encodes CASSLDGMNTEAFF.